The 6 T cell receptor beta chains below come from one sample, sequenced in a study of blood T cell repertoires in COVID-19 (dated by TCRdb to about 2020). The library was prepared using the immunoSEQ multiplex PCR assay. TCRdb obtained this table from immuneACCESS and retained in-frame rearrangements with V and J assigned. These tables miss some clones; where compared with another copy, unresolved V genes account for less than half of the shortfall, and the remainder is unexplained. The sample records 220,000 or so clones, roughly 80% of which are singletons. Jointly, the top ten make up approximately 7.6% of the sample. Sequenced material: peripheral blood. These receptors were taken from an elderly woman with COVID-19, enrolled during active disease.

This chain joins TRBV6-2 or TRBV6-3 and TRBJ2-2; D gene unclear. The germline V gene has CDR1 MNHEY and CDR2 SVGEGT. CDR3 length equals 14 residues. V was pared by 6 bases and J by 4 bases, with 12 bases between. In nucleotides, the CDR3 is TGTGCCAGCAGCCGCACGGTCCCCACCGGGGAGCTGTTTTTT. The encoded protein is CASSRTVPTGELFF.

The V call is TRBV9, the J call TRBJ2-1; 8 nucleotides line up with TRBD1. V lost 3 bases and J lost 7; bases outside the gene matches: 9. The V gene's germline CDR1 is SGDLS and CDR2 YYNGEE. This CDR3 comprises 15 residues. Written as DNA, the CDR3 is TGTGCCAGCAGCGACCAGGGGGCGCTCGGGAATGAGCAGTTCTTC. It is translated as CASSDQGALGNEQFF. The full variable domain, completed using reference TRBV9 and TRBJ2-1, is DSGVTQTPKHLITATGQRVTLRCSPRSGDLSVYWYQQSLDQGLQFLIQYYNGEERAKGNILERFSAQQFPDLHSELNLSSLELGDSALYFCASSDQGALGNEQFFGPGTRLTVL.

The chain is built from TRBV7-2 and TRBJ2-4; 8 bases fit TRBD1. CDR1 and CDR2 (germline): SGHTA, FQGNSA. The CDR3 spans 15 residues. The trim removed 5 bases at V and 5 bases at J, leaving 8 bases unmatched. CDR3 in DNA: TGTGCCAGCAGCCCACAGGGGGGACGGGAAAACATTCAGTACTTC. Protein sequence: CASSPQGGRENIQYF.

This clone was seen more than once but under ten times. The chain couples TRBV30 to TRBJ1-5; D may be TRBD1 (6 bases). The CDR3 totals 13 residues. CDR1 and CDR2 (germline): GTSNPN, SVGIG (reference sequence). Trimming took off 1 base at V and 9 bases at J, with 13 bases between the two ends. Here the CDR3 reads CAWSEGGASPQHF. CDR3 nucleotide sequence: TGTGCCTGGAGTGAGGGGGGGGCTTCGCCCCAGCATTTT.

This chain connects TRBV6-2 or TRBV6-3 to TRBJ2-7; weak D call: TRBD1 (6 bases). In germline, CDR1 is MNHEY, CDR2 SVGEGT. Trimming took 6 bases from V and 3 from J, leaving 12 bases between them. The CDR3 runs 13 residues. The CDR3 sequence is CASSRGSGYEQYF. Here the CDR3 DNA reads TGTGCCAGCAGCAGGGGTTCCGGCTACGAGCAGTACTTC.

The DNA of the CDR3 is TGTGCCAGCTCACTCGATGGGCGGGAGTCAAATACGCAGTATTTT. Its protein product is CASSLDGRESNTQYF. This chain joins TRBV18 and TRBJ2-3; 7 nucleotides agree with TRBD2. This CDR3 contains 15 residues. J was trimmed by 7 bases and V by 4 bases; bases with no gene match: 11. Per germline, CDR1 KGHSH and CDR2 LQKENI.